The 28 T cell receptor beta chains below come from one sample, sequenced in a study of T cells in women clearing cervical HPV infection. Clones were read by immunoSEQ multiplex PCR, and TCRdb kept only the in-frame ones, dropping some. The table lists some 41,000 clones. Specimen: blood buffy coat. These receptors all come from a woman between 18 and 69 years old with a cervical HPV16 infection that either progressed to CIN3+ or cleared (not recorded which).

Remarks on this clone: The read halts 3 residues ahead of the CDR3 end, with the missing end drawn from the germline J gene. This chain connects TRBV19 to TRBJ1-5; maybe TRBD1 (6 bases). Trimming left V 9 bases short and J 5 bases short, with 11 bases between. This CDR3 is 12 amino acids long. Per the germline V gene, CDR1 is LNHDA and CDR2 is SQIVND (reference sequence). Incomplete CDR3 DNA: TGTGCCAGCACAGGGTGGTATCAGCCC. Protein product: CASTGWYQP. The CDR3 reads in full as CASTGWYQPQHF.

Points on this clone: The CDR3 end lies 3 residues beyond the end of the read and is filled in from the germline J gene. The V gene is TRBV7-3, the J gene TRBJ2-2, with 7 bases matching TRBD1. Germline V gives CDR1 SGHTA, CDR2 FQGTGA. Unmatched junction bases numbered 4, after V lost 5 bases and J lost 1 base. The CDR3 is 15 residues long. Partial CDR3 DNA: TGTGCCAGCAGCCTCAGACAGGGGAACACCGGGGAG. It encodes CASSLRQGNTGE. The entire CDR3 reads CASSLRQGNTGELFF.

Turning to this clone: The read finishes 3 residues shy of the CDR3 end, and the germline J gene is used to complete it. V usage is TRBV13 and J usage is TRBJ2-4; 16 bases are a match to TRBD2. Germline loops: CDR1 PRHDT, CDR2 FYEKMQ (reference sequence). The trim removed 5 bases at V and 1 base at J, leaving 11 bases unmatched. CDR3 length: 20 amino acids. This CDR3 reads CASSPEGLAGGPRAKNIQYF. CDR3 DNA (partial): TGTGCCAGCAGCCCCGAGGGACTAGCGGGAGGGCCGAGGGCCAAAAACATT.

For this clone: The read terminates 3 residues before the CDR3 end, so the remaining end is supplied by the germline J gene. The genes are TRBV12-3 or TRBV12-4 and TRBJ2-2, with 7 bases aligning to TRBD2. Trimming removed 8 bases from V and 0 bases from J; junction bases left unmatched: 6. CDR3 length: 15 amino acids. This CDR3 is CASRTGRANTGELFF. CDR3 DNA, as far as it was read: TGTGCCAGCCGGACGGGGAGGGCGAACACCGGGGAG.

Worth noting for this clone: With the read ending 3 residues before the CDR3 end, the germline J gene is used to fill in that end. The chain links TRBV3-1 (or the pseudogene TRBV3-2) to TRBJ2-5, with 9 bases identical to TRBD2. This CDR3 region has 16 residues. Germline-derived CDR1 and CDR2 are LGHDT and YNNKEL (reference sequence). Trimming cost V 1 base and J 5 bases; bases outside gene matches: 8. Partial CDR3 DNA: TGTGCCAGCAGCCAAGTCGGGCGGGGGGGCGCGGAGACC. Amino acid sequence: CASSQVGRGGAET. The full CDR3 reads CASSQVGRGGAETQYF.

A note on this clone: The read falls 3 residues short of the CDR3 end, and the missing part is taken from the germline J gene. The rearrangement links TRBV5-1 to TRBJ2-2; 10 nucleotides align to TRBD2. Trimming cost V 3 bases and J 4 bases; bases outside gene matches: 15. From germline, CDR1 is SGHRS and CDR2 YFSETQ. The CDR3 sequence is 19 residues long. The sequenced part of the CDR3 DNA is TGCGCCAGCAGCTCCCAGGCGCTAGCGGGGGCCAGGGGCACCGGGGAG. This encodes CASSSQALAGARGTGE. The CDR3 reads in full as CASSSQALAGARGTGELFF. Variable domain in full (rest from reference TRBV5-1 and TRBJ2-2): KAGVTQTPRYLIKTRGQQVTLSCSPISGHRSVSWYQQTPGQGLQFLFEYFSETQRNKGNFPGRFSGRQFSNSRSEMNVSTLELGDSALYLCASSSQALAGARGTGELFFGEGSRLTVL.

Remarks on this clone: The read comes to an end 3 residues before the CDR3 does, leaving the germline J gene to fill in the end. V usage is TRBV28 and J usage is TRBJ1-1; 7 nucleotides align to TRBD1. Looked up from germline, CDR1 is MDHEN and CDR2 is SYDVKM. Trimming removed 2 bases from V and 5 bases from J; junction bases left unmatched: 5. There are 14 residues in the CDR3. This chain's CDR3 is CASSLPPRGTEAFF. The CDR3 DNA, read in part, is TGTGCCAGCAGTTTACCTCCCAGGGGGACTGAA.

Partial CDR3 DNA: TGTGCCAGCAGCCAACCATTCGGGACTAGCGGAAGCACAGATACG. It yields the protein CASSQPFGTSGSTDT. The entire CDR3 protein reads CASSQPFGTSGSTDTQYF. The chain recombines TRBV14 with TRBJ2-3; 11 bases line up with TRBD2. The read terminates 3 residues ahead of where the CDR3 ends, so the germline J gene completes it. The CDR3 has 18 residues. The junction had 7 bases not matched to a gene; V was cut back by 2 bases and J by 0 bases. Germline lookup yields CDR1 SGHDN and CDR2 FVKESK. Full variable domain (outside the CDR3, taken from reference TRBV14 and TRBJ2-3): EAGVTQFPSHSVIEKGQTVTLRCDPISGHDNLYWYRRVMGKEIKFLLHFVKESKQDESGMPNNRFLAERTGGTYSTLKVQPAELEDSGVYFCASSQPFGTSGSTDTQYFGPGTRLTVL.

CDR3 DNA (partial): TGTGCCAGCAGTTACTCCGCGTCCTACGAG. This sequence encodes CASSYSASYE. The whole CDR3 reads CASSYSASYEQYF. V and J are TRBV6-2 or TRBV6-3 and TRBJ2-7; D call uncertain. The CDR3 end falls 3 residues outside the read, so it is completed with the germline J gene. The germline V gene has CDR1 MNHEY and CDR2 SVGEGT. V shed 0 bases and J shed 1 base, with 4 bases lying between them. The CDR3 sequence is 13 residues long.

Note on this clone: The read finishes 3 residues shy of the CDR3 end, and the germline J gene is used to complete it. The V and J genes are TRBV6-2 or TRBV6-3 and TRBJ2-7; 8 positions match TRBD1. CDR1 and CDR2 (germline): MNHEY, SVGEGT. This CDR3 region has 14 residues. J was trimmed by 0 bases and V by 5 bases; bases with no gene match: 3. The CDR3 bases that were read are TGTGCCAGCAGTCACGACAGGGGCTCCTACGAG. It encodes CASSHDRGSYE. The full-length CDR3 reads as CASSHDRGSYEQYF.

About this clone: The sequence runs out 3 residues before the end of the CDR3; the remainder is reconstructed from the germline J gene. The chain is built from TRBV23-1 and TRBJ1-5, with 11 bases aligning to TRBD1. TRBV23-1 falls under the ORF class, with uncertain function. The CDR3 runs 17 residues. V trimming: 0 bases; J trimming: 5 bases; junction bases outside the gene matches: 6. CDR3 bases read: TGCGCCAGCAGTCAATCGCGGGACAGGGGGACCCATCAGCCC. Residues: CASSQSRDRGTHQP. The CDR3 reads in full as CASSQSRDRGTHQPQHF.

As to this clone: The observed sequence ends 3 residues before the CDR3 terminus, with the missing tail filled in from the germline J gene. The J gene is TRBJ2-2, the V gene TRBV19; 14 nucleotides align to TRBD2. Germline lookup yields CDR1 LNHDA and CDR2 SQIVND (reference sequence). This CDR3 is built from 17 residues. With V trimmed by 4 bases and J by 5 bases, 6 bases remained unmatched. The CDR3 loop is CASSKRGLAGETGELFF. Partial CDR3 DNA: TGTGCCAGTAGTAAAAGGGGACTAGCGGGAGAAACCGGGGAG.

Comment on this clone: The read stops 3 residues short of the end of the CDR3; the missing end is completed from the germline J gene. The chain has TRBV5-1 and TRBJ2-1; the match to TRBD2 covers 14 bases. With 3 bases clipped from V and 2 bases from J, the junction kept 7 bases outside the gene matches. The CDR3 totals 18 residues. CDR1 is SGHRS, CDR2 YFSETQ, per germline. CDR3 residues: CASSSGLAGVGAYNEQFF. The part of the CDR3 DNA that was read is TGCGCCAGCAGCTCGGGACTAGCGGGAGTGGGGGCCTACAATGAG.

Of note for this clone: From the germline J gene comes the end of the CDR3, since the read stops 3 residues before it. The V and J genes are TRBV30 and TRBJ1-1; D gene unclear. The CDR3 runs to 11 residues. Germline V CDR1 and CDR2: GTSNPN, SVGIG (reference sequence). Trimming stripped 4 bases from V and 3 bases from J, with 6 bases between. CDR3 residues: CAWNTYTEAFF. The covered CDR3 bases are TGTGCCTGGAATACATACACTGAA.

Worth noting for this clone: The read falls 3 residues short of the CDR3 end, and the missing part is taken from the germline J gene. V is TRBV5-5 and J is TRBJ1-1; tentative D call: TRBD1 (5 bases). This CDR3 region has 15 residues. V was shortened by 0 bases and J by 7 bases, with 16 bases between the two germline ends. Germline V gives CDR1 SGHKS, CDR2 YYEKEE (reference sequence). The sequenced CDR3 bases are TGTGCCAGCAGCTTGGGAGTTGCCAGGGCGCTTGAA. Translating it yields CASSLGVARALE. The whole CDR3 protein is CASSLGVARALEAFF.

On this clone itself: The read terminates 3 residues before the CDR3 end, so the remaining end is supplied by the germline J gene. The chain is built from TRBV4-1 and TRBJ1-3; 9 positions agree with TRBD1. Germline CDR1 and CDR2: MGHRA and YSYEKL. The CDR3 consists of 17 residues. Losses at the gene ends were 1 base for V and 3 bases for J; bases not matched to a gene: 7. CDR3 DNA (partial): TGCGCCAGCAGCCAAGCTCAACAGGGGGCGCATGGAAACACC. This translates into CASSQAQQGAHGNT. The whole CDR3 region reads CASSQAQQGAHGNTIYF.

CDR3 residues: CASRESQSGNTIYF. CDR3 bases read: TGTGCCAGCAGAGAATCTCAGTCTGGAAACACC. The V and J genes are TRBV11-2 and TRBJ1-3; D remains ambiguous. The CDR3 end lies 3 residues beyond the end of the read and is filled in from the germline J gene. Trimming cost V 6 bases and J 1 base, with 10 bases left between them. This CDR3 is built from 14 residues. CDR1 and CDR2 from the germline V gene are SGHAT and FQNNGV.

A note on this clone: The CDR3 goes on 3 residues after the read ends, and that part is filled in from the germline J gene. This chain connects TRBV7-2 to TRBJ2-4; tentatively, D is TRBD2 (6 bases). The germline V gene encodes CDR1 SGHTA and CDR2 FQGNSA. With 5 bases removed from V and 3 bases from J, the gap between germline ends came to 11 bases. CDR3 length equals 14 residues. The covered CDR3 bases are TGTGCCAGCAGCCGCATGGGGGGCAAAAACATT. Its translation is CASSRMGGKNI. The full-length CDR3 reads as CASSRMGGKNIQYF.

Notes on this clone: The CDR3 extends 3 residues past the end of the read, so its final part is completed from the germline J gene. The chain has TRBV5-1 and TRBJ2-3, with TRBD2 identical over 11 bases. The V and J ends lost 5 bases and 3 bases, in that order; junction bases with no gene match: 5. CDR1 and CDR2 from the germline V gene are SGHRS and YFSETQ. CDR3 length equals 15 residues. The CDR3 sequence: CASSPVAGGTDTQYF. The CDR3 bases that were read are TGCGCCAGCAGTCCCGTAGCGGGGGGGACAGATACG. Drawing the rest from reference TRBV5-1 and TRBJ2-3, the complete variable domain is KAGVTQTPRYLIKTRGQQVTLSCSPISGHRSVSWYQQTPGQGLQFLFEYFSETQRNKGNFPGRFSGRQFSNSRSEMNVSTLELGDSALYLCASSPVAGGTDTQYFGPGTRLTVL.

About this clone: At one of its ends the junction is not consistent with the germline gene, which may arise from a read error. Read data end 3 residues before the CDR3 end; the end is taken from the germline J gene. J is TRBJ1-4 and V is TRBV12-3 or TRBV12-4, with a tentative D call TRBD1 (5 bases). The CDR3 has 12 amino acids. The CDR3 loop reads CASKGAKEKLFF. The CDR3 DNA, read in part, is TGTGCCAGCAAAGGGGCTAAAGAAAAA.

As regards this clone: The read stops 3 residues short of the end of the CDR3; the missing end is completed from the germline J gene. The chain recombines TRBV5-1 with TRBJ1-1, with D hard to call. The CDR3 is made up of 13 amino acids. Germline CDR1 is SGHRS and CDR2 is YFSETQ. The CDR3 bases that were read are TGCGCCAGCAGCTTGGATACAGTTGATGGA. It codes for CASSLDTVDG. The full CDR3 sequence reads CASSLDTVDGAFF. Drawing the rest from reference TRBV5-1 and TRBJ1-1, the complete variable domain is KAGVTQTPRYLIKTRGQQVTLSCSPISGHRSVSWYQQTPGQGLQFLFEYFSETQRNKGNFPGRFSGRQFSNSRSEMNVSTLELGDSALYLCASSLDTVDGAFFGQGTRLTVV.

As regards this clone: Read sequence stops 3 residues before the CDR3 end, and the germline J gene provides the missing end. The chain links TRBV7-2 to TRBJ1-2, with a weak D call TRBD1 (5 bases). This CDR3 is built from 13 residues. CDR1 and CDR2 from the germline V gene are SGHTA and FQGNSA. With 7 bases removed from V and 4 bases from J, the gap between germline ends came to 13 bases. The CDR3 DNA, read in part, is TGTGCCAGCACAGATCAGGGTAGCTATGGC. Encoded protein: CASTDQGSYG. The CDR3 in full is CASTDQGSYGYTF.

Details on this clone: The read halts 3 residues ahead of the CDR3 end, with the missing end drawn from the germline J gene. The V call is TRBV4-1, the J call TRBJ2-2; 7 bases fit TRBD1. The junction had 4 bases not matched to a gene; V was cut back by 0 bases and J by 0 bases. This CDR3 is 17 amino acids long. The germline V gene has CDR1 MGHRA and CDR2 YSYEKL. CDR3 bases read: TGCGCCAGCAGCCAAGAGAGGGACAGCGCGAACACCGGGGAG. Its protein product is CASSQERDSANTGE. The entire CDR3 reads CASSQERDSANTGELFF.

For this clone: The missing CDR3 end, 3 residues past where the read stops, is filled in from the germline J gene. V usage is TRBV11-2 and J usage is TRBJ1-1; 11 nucleotides align to TRBD1. The length of the CDR3 is 14 residues. Germline V gene sequence: CDR1 SGHAT, CDR2 FQNNGV. V gave up 6 bases and J gave up 3 bases; unmatched junction bases: 3. The CDR3 protein is CASRRDRGDTEAFF. Partial CDR3 DNA: TGTGCCAGCAGACGGGACAGGGGGGACACTGAA.

A word on this clone: The CDR3 end lies 3 residues beyond the end of the read and is filled in from the germline J gene. This sequence joins TRBV20-1 and TRBJ2-4; 7 bases are a match to TRBD2. Unmatched junction bases numbered 13, after V lost 2 bases and J lost 3 bases. The germline V gene encodes CDR1 DFQATT and CDR2 SNEGSKA (reference sequence). The CDR3 extends over 17 amino acids. The CDR3 is CSARRGPGGGGKNIQYF. Incomplete CDR3 DNA: TGCAGTGCTAGAAGGGGCCCGGGGGGTGGGGGCAAAAACATT.

In regard to this clone: The read halts 3 residues ahead of the CDR3 end, with the missing end drawn from the germline J gene. This sequence joins TRBV7-6 and TRBJ1-4; 7 bases are shared with TRBD1. The CDR3 extends over 17 amino acids. Germline values: CDR1 SGHVS, CDR2 FNYEAQ. The ends lost 2 bases at V and 2 bases at J; junction bases unmatched: 8. The sequenced part of the CDR3 DNA is TGTGCCAGCAGCTTACGGCTCCCGGGACAGACTAATGAAAAA. Its translation: CASSLRLPGQTNEK. The entire CDR3 protein reads CASSLRLPGQTNEKLFF. Complete variable domain (other parts from reference TRBV7-6 and TRBJ1-4): GAGVSQSPRYKVTKRGQDVALRCDPISGHVSLYWYRQALGQGPEFLTYFNYEAQQDKSGLPNDRFSAERPEGSISTLTIQRTEQRDSAMYRCASSLRLPGQTNEKLFFGSGTQLSVL.

Points on this clone: The read ends 3 residues shy of where the CDR3 ends; the end is completed using the germline J gene. The rearrangement uses TRBV20-1 and TRBJ2-2, with D tentatively TRBD2 (6 bases). This CDR3 is 15 amino acids long. Germline lookup yields CDR1 DFQATT and CDR2 SNEGSKA (reference sequence). The V and J ends lost 3 bases and 0 bases respectively, with 11 bases between them. The covered CDR3 bases are TGCAGTGCTAGTACGGACTATGCGAACACCGGGGAG. Protein: CSASTDYANTGE. The full CDR3 reads CSASTDYANTGELFF.

Points on this clone: The sequenced fragment ends 3 residues before the CDR3 boundary, so the rest is inferred from the germline J gene. The V gene is TRBV4-1, the J gene TRBJ2-7, with 8 bases that match TRBD1. Germline trimming cut 0 bases from V and 3 bases from J; bases unmatched to any gene: 4. Germline-derived CDR1 and CDR2 are MGHRA and YSYEKL. The CDR3 consists of 15 residues. This chain's CDR3 is CASSQETGGNYEQYF. CDR3 DNA (partial): TGCGCCAGCAGCCAAGAAACAGGGGGTAACTACGAG.